A selection of T cell receptor beta chains follows, all from one sample in a study of T cell repertoires in cytomegalovirus infection. MiXCR, applied by TCRdb to the reads, yields one record per CDR3 protein. The sample has a few hundred thousand distinct CDR3 sequences, 20% to 25% seen once. These receptors lack a known antigen. The sample consisted of cultured PBMCs, taken from culture after CMV antigen stimulation. The receptors come from a human donor in good health (CMV status not recorded). Some clones in this sample may be carry-over from other donors' samples. Both conserved end residues are part of each CDR3. Fields, in order: clone size, D gene, J gene, V gene, CDR3 protein, CDR3 DNA. D genes are given only for firm matches. Some rows mark clone size as missing; the rest say once, few, many or name a class of expanded clone.

clone size: .; D gene: TRBD2; J gene: TRBJ2-1; V gene: TRBV5-1; CDR3 protein: CASSIGLASNEQFF; CDR3 DNA: TGCGCCAGCAGCATAGGACTAGCTTCGAATGAGCAGTTCTTC
clone size: few; D gene: TRBD1; J gene: TRBJ2-3; V gene: TRBV28; CDR3 protein: CASRFLLGQGIDTQYF; CDR3 DNA: TGTGCCAGCAGATTCCTCCTGGGACAGGGGATAGATACGCAGTATTTT
clone size: .; D gene: .; J gene: TRBJ1-2; V gene: TRBV7-9; CDR3 protein: CASSAGTANYGYTF; CDR3 DNA: TGTGCCAGCAGCGCTGGGACGGCTAACTATGGCTACACCTTC
clone size: many; D gene: .; J gene: TRBJ1-3; V gene: TRBV7-2; CDR3 protein: CASSLNSGNTIYF; CDR3 DNA: TGTGCCAGCAGCCTAAACTCTGGAAACACCATATATTTT
clone size: .; D gene: .; J gene: TRBJ2-7; V gene: TRBV11-2; CDR3 protein: CASSSSPSYEQYF; CDR3 DNA: TGTGCCAGCAGCTCGAGTCCCAGCTACGAGCAGTACTTC
clone size: .; D gene: .; J gene: TRBJ1-5; V gene: TRBV10-3; CDR3 protein: CAITTNQPQHF; CDR3 DNA: TGTGCCATCACGACTAATCAGCCCCAGCATTTT
clone size: .; D gene: TRBD2; J gene: TRBJ2-1; V gene: TRBV11-3; CDR3 protein: CASSLLAGGKNEQFF; CDR3 DNA: TGTGCCAGCAGCTTACTAGCGGGAGGGAAAAATGAGCAGTTCTTC
clone size: many; D gene: TRBD2; J gene: TRBJ2-7; V gene: TRBV7-8; CDR3 protein: CASSRLAGGRYEQYF; CDR3 DNA: TGTGCCAGCAGCCGACTAGCGGGAGGCCGGTACGAGCAGTACTTC
clone size: .; D gene: .; J gene: TRBJ2-2; V gene: TRBV7-2; CDR3 protein: CASSLRQLLNTGELFF; CDR3 DNA: TGTGCCAGCAGCTTAAGACAGCTTTTGAACACCGGGGAGCTGTTTTTT
clone size: .; D gene: TRBD2; J gene: TRBJ2-3; V gene: TRBV6-5; CDR3 protein: CASSYSIGTSADTQYF; CDR3 DNA: TGTGCCAGCAGTTACTCGATTGGGACTAGCGCAGATACGCAGTATTTT
clone size: .; D gene: .; J gene: TRBJ2-2; V gene: TRBV10-3; CDR3 protein: CAISGDLNTGELFF; CDR3 DNA: TGTGCCATCAGTGGGGACCTAAACACCGGGGAGCTGTTTTTT
clone size: .; D gene: .; J gene: TRBJ2-3; V gene: TRBV28; CDR3 protein: CASSQTGSLQYF; CDR3 DNA: TGTGCCAGCAGCCAAACAGGGTCTCTGCAGTATTTT
clone size: .; D gene: .; J gene: TRBJ1-1; V gene: TRBV7-9; CDR3 protein: CASSPQVSGTEAFF; CDR3 DNA: TGTGCCAGCAGCCCTCAGGTCTCTGGGACTGAAGCTTTCTTT
clone size: few; D gene: TRBD1; J gene: TRBJ1-1; V gene: TRBV15; CDR3 protein: CATSRDRESEAFF; CDR3 DNA: TGTGCCACCAGCAGGGACAGGGAAAGTGAAGCTTTCTTT
clone size: few; D gene: .; J gene: TRBJ1-6; V gene: TRBV10-3; CDR3 protein: CAISGPNSPLHF; CDR3 DNA: TGTGCCATCAGTGGACCTAATTCACCCCTCCACTTT
clone size: many; D gene: .; J gene: TRBJ2-3; V gene: TRBV7-2; CDR3 protein: CASSLMRAQGVGTDTQYF; CDR3 DNA: TGTGCCAGCAGCTTAATGCGGGCTCAAGGTGTGGGCACAGATACGCAGTATTTT
clone size: .; D gene: .; J gene: TRBJ1-3; V gene: TRBV4-3; CDR3 protein: CASSQVRGENTIYF; CDR3 DNA: TGCGCCAGCAGCCAAGTCAGGGGTGAAAACACCATATATTTT
clone size: many; D gene: TRBD2; J gene: TRBJ2-1; V gene: TRBV7-8; CDR3 protein: CASSLAGGGVEQFF; CDR3 DNA: TGTGCCAGCAGCTTGGCGGGGGGTGGGGTTGAGCAGTTCTTC
clone size: .; D gene: TRBD1; J gene: TRBJ1-3; V gene: TRBV4-2; CDR3 protein: CASSVWGGDSTGNTIYF; CDR3 DNA: TGTGCCAGCAGTGTCTGGGGAGGGGACAGTACTGGAAACACCATATATTTT
clone size: .; D gene: TRBD1; J gene: TRBJ1-2; V gene: TRBV6-2/TRBV6-3; CDR3 protein: CASSYSGPRGHQDGYTF; CDR3 DNA: TGTGCCAGCAGTTACTCCGGTCCCAGGGGGCATCAGGATGGCTACACCTTC
clone size: .; D gene: .; J gene: TRBJ2-7; V gene: TRBV19; CDR3 protein: CASSIWDNSYEQYF; CDR3 DNA: TGTGCCAGTAGTATTTGGGACAACTCCTACGAGCAGTACTTC
clone size: many; D gene: .; J gene: TRBJ2-1; V gene: TRBV7-6; CDR3 protein: CASSSRGNEQFF; CDR3 DNA: TGTGCCAGCAGCTCCAGGGGAAATGAGCAGTTCTTC
clone size: many; D gene: .; J gene: TRBJ2-1; V gene: TRBV4-1; CDR3 protein: CASSQVGGGAYNEQFF; CDR3 DNA: TGCGCCAGCAGCCAAGTAGGGGGGGGCGCCTACAATGAGCAGTTCTTC
clone size: few; D gene: TRBD2; J gene: TRBJ2-1; V gene: TRBV7-3; CDR3 protein: CASSLRASGSIDEQFF; CDR3 DNA: TGTGCCAGCAGCTTAAGGGCTAGCGGGAGTATAGATGAGCAGTTCTTC
clone size: .; D gene: .; J gene: TRBJ1-6; V gene: TRBV18; CDR3 protein: CASSAQAGLNSPLHF; CDR3 DNA: TGTGCCAGCTCAGCTCAGGCCGGGTTGAATTCACCCCTCCACTTT
clone size: few; D gene: TRBD2; J gene: TRBJ2-5; V gene: TRBV19; CDR3 protein: CASSMGLAGEQETQYF; CDR3 DNA: TGTGCCAGTAGTATGGGACTAGCGGGGGAACAAGAGACCCAGTACTTC
clone size: few; D gene: .; J gene: TRBJ2-1; V gene: TRBV5-1; CDR3 protein: CASSAGFRGDEQFF; CDR3 DNA: TGCGCCAGCAGCGCGGGATTCCGAGGCGATGAGCAGTTCTTC
clone size: .; D gene: .; J gene: TRBJ2-5; V gene: TRBV12-3/TRBV12-4; CDR3 protein: CASSFDLQGAQYF; CDR3 DNA: TGTGCCAGCAGTTTCGACCTCCAAGGGGCCCAGTACTTC
clone size: few; D gene: .; J gene: TRBJ2-2; V gene: TRBV7-2; CDR3 protein: CASSFEGENTGELFF; CDR3 DNA: TGTGCCAGCAGCTTCGAGGGGGAGAACACCGGGGAGCTGTTTTTT
clone size: few; D gene: TRBD2; J gene: TRBJ2-1; V gene: TRBV7-2; CDR3 protein: CASSLPTSGTNEQFF; CDR3 DNA: TGTGCCAGCAGCTTACCGACTAGCGGGACGAATGAGCAGTTCTTC
clone size: .; D gene: TRBD1; J gene: TRBJ2-2; V gene: TRBV7-2; CDR3 protein: CASSLDRDRGRTGELFF; CDR3 DNA: TGTGCCAGCAGCTTAGACCGGGACAGGGGGAGAACCGGGGAGCTGTTTTTT
clone size: .; D gene: .; J gene: TRBJ2-7; V gene: TRBV29-1; CDR3 protein: CSVLTQGDEQYF; CDR3 DNA: TGCAGCGTCCTTACCCAGGGTGACGAGCAGTACTTC
clone size: many; D gene: .; J gene: TRBJ1-2; V gene: TRBV7-2; CDR3 protein: CASSFDNYGYTF; CDR3 DNA: TGTGCCAGCAGCTTTGACAACTATGGCTACACCTTC
clone size: few; D gene: TRBD2; J gene: TRBJ2-1; V gene: TRBV10-3; CDR3 protein: CAISETQPAGGPNEQFF; CDR3 DNA: TGTGCCATCAGTGAGACCCAACCAGCGGGAGGGCCTAATGAGCAGTTCTTC
clone size: .; D gene: TRBD2; J gene: TRBJ2-1; V gene: TRBV7-2; CDR3 protein: CASSLGGTTRYNEQFF; CDR3 DNA: TGTGCCAGCAGCTTAGGTGGGACTACCCGCTACAATGAGCAGTTCTTC
clone size: .; D gene: TRBD1; J gene: TRBJ2-1; V gene: TRBV7-9; CDR3 protein: CASSPDRVNEQFF; CDR3 DNA: TGTGCCAGCAGCCCGGACAGGGTTAATGAGCAGTTCTTC
clone size: many; D gene: .; J gene: TRBJ2-5; V gene: TRBV5-1; CDR3 protein: CASSGSQGETQYF; CDR3 DNA: TGCGCCAGCAGCGGGAGCCAGGGAGAGACCCAGTACTTC
clone size: many; D gene: TRBD2; J gene: TRBJ2-1; V gene: TRBV6-2/TRBV6-3; CDR3 protein: CASSKRLAGVLVPNEQFF; CDR3 DNA: TGTGCCAGCAGTAAACGACTAGCGGGAGTACTCGTCCCCAATGAGCAGTTCTTC